The 26 T cell receptor beta chains below all came from one sample that was sequenced in a study of spatial heterogeneity in lung cancer. TCRdb passed the 5' RACE reads through MiXCR, listing each CDR3 protein once. The sample shows 40,000 or so distinct CDR3 sequences, roughly 4.9% of them seen only once. The time point: sample taken at primary tumor resection. The sequencing here drew on PBMCs, taken at surgery. The receptors derive from a female donor with early-stage non-small cell lung cancer.

The V call is TRBV9, the J call TRBJ2-3, with D unresolved. The CDR3 is made up of 13 amino acids. Germline V gene sequence: CDR1 SGDLS, CDR2 YYNGEE. The V gene lost 0 bases and the J gene lost 6 bases, with 8 bases spanning the gap. In DNA, the CDR3 is TGTGCCAGCAGCGTAGATTACGATGATACGCAGTATTTT. As protein: CASSVDYDDTQYF.

In this sample, this clonotype turned up a few times. This rearrangement joins TRBV19 to TRBJ1-2; D is uncertain. The CDR3 runs to 15 residues. Germline V lookup: CDR1 LNHDA, CDR2 SQIVND (reference sequence). V lost 3 bases and J lost 7, with 18 bases in between. DNA of the CDR3: TGTGCCAGTAGTATGGGTCTCGATCGAGGAATTGGCTACACCTTC. Its protein is CASSMGLDRGIGYTF.

This clonotype is medium-sized (0.01 to 0.1%) in the sample. CDR3 protein: CSARAQGGTEAFF. CDR3 nucleotides: TGCAGTGCTAGAGCCCAAGGGGGGACTGAAGCTTTCTTT. This rearrangement joins TRBV20-1 to TRBJ1-1; possibly TRBD1 for D (6 bases). V lost 1 base to trimming and J lost 5 bases, with 11 bases between them. The CDR3 is 13 amino acids. Germline V gene data show CDR1 as DFQATT and CDR2 as SNEGSKA (reference sequence).

This clonotype was recorded many times. The chain joins TRBV2 to TRBJ2-4, with TRBD2 matching over 13 bases. The trim removed 1 base at V and 3 bases at J, leaving 0 bases unmatched. The CDR3 loop spans 16 amino acids. CDR1 is SNHLY, CDR2 FYNNEI, per germline. The CDR3 protein is CASSEGLAGGKNIQYF. The CDR3 DNA is TGTGCCAGCAGTGAAGGACTAGCGGGGGGCAAAAACATTCAGTACTTC.

This clonotype was counted only a few times. This chain joins TRBV6-5 and TRBJ2-3; 9 bases line up with TRBD2. V lost 4 bases, J lost 4 bases, and 6 bases stayed unmatched. Germline CDR1 MNHEY, CDR2 SVGAGI. This CDR3 region has 15 residues. The CDR3 region has the DNA TGTGCCAGCAGTTCCCTCCTAGCGGGGCCAGATACGCAGTATTTT. Translating it yields CASSSLLAGPDTQYF.

This clonotype was recorded at least ten times. The chain carries TRBV4-3 and TRBJ1-3; D possibly corresponds to TRBD1 (5 bases). Germline values: CDR1 LGHNA, CDR2 YSLEER. This CDR3 spans 15 amino acids. Trimming pared 0 bases from V and 3 bases from J, leaving 9 bases between. For the CDR3, the DNA is TGCGCCAGCAGCCAAGACGTCAGGGTTGGAAACACCATATATTTT. Translation gives CASSQDVRVGNTIYF.

This clonotype came up many times. The gene calls are TRBV3-2 and TRBJ1-2. TRBV3-2 is flagged as a pseudogene. The CDR3 is made up of 15 amino acids. CDR3 sequence (DNA): TGTGCCAGCAGCCAGGGAGGGCTGCCTAACTATGGCTACACCTTC. As protein: CASSQGGLPNYGYTF.

This clonotype was seen only a few times. This rearrangement joins TRBV20-1 to TRBJ1-6, with TRBD1 as a possible D gene (5 bases). V was trimmed by 1 base and J by 9 bases, leaving 13 bases between them. This CDR3 has 14 amino acids. Germline CDR1 DFQATT, CDR2 SNEGSKA (reference sequence). CDR3 amino acids: CSARGPQGGSPLHF. The DNA of the CDR3 is TGCAGTGCTAGAGGTCCTCAGGGTGGTTCACCCCTCCACTTT.

This clonotype was observed many times. The chain combines TRBV12-3 or TRBV12-4 with TRBJ1-1; D perhaps matches TRBD1 (5 bases). Trimming removed 5 bases at V and 4 bases at J, with 14 bases between. This CDR3 is 14 amino acids long. CDR3 protein: CASSSRVWSTEAFF. In DNA form, the CDR3 reads TGTGCCAGCAGTAGCAGGGTATGGAGCACTGAAGCTTTCTTT.

The J gene is TRBJ2-3, the V gene TRBV10-3; no definite D call. The CDR3 loop spans 14 amino acids. Trimming took off 7 bases at V and 1 base at J, with 12 bases between the two ends. CDR1 is ENHRY and CDR2 is SYGVKD in the germline V gene. The CDR3 nucleotides are TGTGCCATCACCCTGGCACCGCGCACAGATACGCAGTATTTT. Its protein product is CAITLAPRTDTQYF.

V usage is TRBV7-2 and J usage is TRBJ2-5; D gene uncertain. CDR1 and CDR2 (germline): SGHTA, FQGNSA. CDR3 length: 15 residues. Trimming shortened V by 1 base and J by 1 base, and 10 bases separated the two germline ends. CDR3 in DNA: TGTGCCAGCAGCTTAGATGGCGGACCCCAAGAGACCCAGTACTTC. It is translated as CASSLDGGPQETQYF.

Many counts were recorded for this clonotype. This chain uses TRBV28 with TRBJ2-1, with 11 positions matching TRBD1. Germline assignment: CDR1 MDHEN and CDR2 SYDVKM. V was pared by 5 bases and J by 2 bases, with 5 bases of the junction left unmatched. The CDR3 extends over 16 amino acids. CDR3 sequence reads: CASSAGTGGPYNEQFF. Written as DNA, the CDR3 is TGTGCCAGCAGTGCGGGGACAGGGGGACCCTACAATGAGCAGTTCTTC.

This clonotype showed up many times. This chain links TRBV3-1 with TRBJ2-1; D remains unclear. CDR1 is LGHDT, CDR2 YNNKEL, per germline (reference sequence). The CDR3 runs 12 residues. V was pared by 8 bases and J by 4 bases, with 9 bases between. CDR3 residues: CASWSGYNEQFF. The CDR3 DNA is TGTGCCAGCTGGTCCGGTTACAATGAGCAGTTCTTC.

This chain uses TRBV6-5 with TRBJ1-4; unclear D gene. CDR3 length equals 14 residues. Germline CDR1 is MNHEY and CDR2 is SVGAGI. Trimming cost V 5 bases and J 4 bases, with 11 bases left between them. The DNA for the CDR3 is TGTGCCAGCAGTCCTGGGCCCAATAATGAAAAACTGTTTTTT. Protein: CASSPGPNNEKLFF.

In this sample, this clonotype turned up a few times. The rearrangement links TRBV6-1 to TRBJ2-1, with D maybe TRBD2 (6 bases). Per germline, CDR1 MNHNS and CDR2 SASEGT. CDR3 length equals 15 residues. V was trimmed by 4 bases and J by 3 bases, leaving 13 bases between them. The CDR3 DNA is TGTGCCAGCAGTGTAGTAGCGGCGTACTACAATGAGCAGTTCTTC. It yields the protein CASSVVAAYYNEQFF.

This clonotype appeared many times. This sequence joins TRBV5-4 and TRBJ2-2, with no clear D. Germline CDR1 reads SGHNT; CDR2 reads YYREEE (reference sequence). This CDR3 has 14 residues. Trimming pared 4 bases from V and 1 base from J, leaving 8 bases between. CDR3 region: CASSQAGNTGELFF. DNA of the CDR3: TGTGCCAGCAGCCAGGCAGGGAACACCGGGGAGCTGTTTTTT.

This clonotype was detected many times. V is TRBV7-2 and J is TRBJ2-1; TRBD2 agrees at 15 bases. The CDR3 is 16 residues long. V was pared by 5 bases and J by 7 bases, with 6 bases of the junction left unmatched. Germline V CDR1 and CDR2: SGHTA, FQGNSA. This CDR3 is CASSRGLAGGGNEQFF. The CDR3 region has the DNA TGTGCCAGCAGCCGCGGACTAGCGGGGGGGGGAAATGAGCAGTTCTTC. Full variable domain (outside the CDR3, taken from reference TRBV7-2 and TRBJ2-1): GAGVSQSPSNKVTEKGKDVELRCDPISGHTALYWYRQSLGQGLEFLIYFQGNSAPDKSGLPSDRFSAERTGGSVSTLTIQRTQQEDSAVYLCASSRGLAGGGNEQFFGPGTRLTVL.

This clonotype occurred many times. This chain links TRBV18 with TRBJ1-2, with TRBD1 as a possible D gene (6 bases). V was shortened by 0 bases and J by 3 bases, with 11 bases between the two germline ends. The V gene's germline CDR1 is KGHSH and CDR2 LQKENI. The CDR3 runs 15 residues. DNA of the CDR3: TGTGCCAGCTCACCACCGAAGTCAGGGGACTATGGCTACACCTTC. Amino acids: CASSPPKSGDYGYTF.

This clonotype has a count of ten or more. The chain links TRBV4-3 to TRBJ2-7; D unclear. Deletions cut 6 bases from V and 0 bases from J, with 6 bases between. CDR3 length equals 12 residues. Germline assignment: CDR1 LGHNA and CDR2 YSLEER. The CDR3 spells CASRHSSYEQYF. CDR3 coding DNA: TGCGCCAGCAGGCACAGCTCCTACGAGCAGTACTTC.

This clonotype occurred many times. This chain links TRBV7-9 with TRBJ2-2; 7 bases align to TRBD1. Per the germline V gene, CDR1 is SEHNR and CDR2 is FQNEAQ (reference sequence). The CDR3 is 15 amino acids. J was trimmed by 2 bases and V by 3 bases; bases with no gene match: 3. CDR3 residues: CASSLGDRNTGELFF. The CDR3 nucleotides are TGTGCCAGCAGCTTGGGGGACAGAAACACCGGGGAGCTGTTTTTT.

The rearrangement joins TRBV28 to TRBJ2-7; D assignment may be TRBD1 or TRBD2 (6 bases each). Trimming left V 6 bases short and J 0 bases short, with 18 bases between. CDR3 size: 16 residues. Germline-derived CDR1 and CDR2 are MDHEN and SYDVKM. The CDR3 DNA reads as TGTGCCAGCAGCTTCGGCGTTCGGGGGCTCTCCTACGAGCAGTACTTC. This encodes CASSFGVRGLSYEQYF.

This clonotype was seen ten or more times. CDR3 in amino acids: CASSLNEDTQYF. The CDR3 bases are TGTGCCAGCAGCTTGAATGAAGATACGCAGTATTTT. This chain uses TRBV11-3 with TRBJ2-3, with D hard to call. V was cut by 3 bases and J by 5 bases, with 6 bases left in between. Germline CDR1 and CDR2: SGHNT and YENEEA. CDR3 size: 12 residues.

This clonotype was seen repeatedly, ten times or more. The V gene is TRBV7-2, the J gene TRBJ2-7, with 7 bases fitting TRBD1. The CDR3 totals 15 residues. Trimming took 5 bases from V and 1 from J; bases not matched to a gene: 8. Germline V CDR1 and CDR2: SGHTA, FQGNSA. The CDR3 loop is CASSPGTANSYEQYF. The CDR3 region has the DNA TGTGCCAGCAGCCCCGGGACAGCGAATTCCTACGAGCAGTACTTC. The full variable domain, its missing parts supplied by reference TRBV7-2 and TRBJ2-7, is GAGVSQSPSNKVTEKGKDVELRCDPISGHTALYWYRQSLGQGLEFLIYFQGNSAPDKSGLPSDRFSAERTGGSVSTLTIQRTQQEDSAVYLCASSPGTANSYEQYFGPGTRLTVT.

The table lists this clonotype with many counts. The J gene is TRBJ2-3, the V gene TRBV7-6; D possibly corresponds to TRBD1 (6 bases). V was shortened by 3 bases and J by 6 bases, with 10 bases between the two germline ends. Germline-derived CDR1 and CDR2 are SGHVS and FNYEAQ. The length of the CDR3 is 13 residues. CDR3 nucleotide sequence: TGTGCCAGCAGCTTGTACAGGGAGGATACGCAGTATTTT. Its translation is CASSLYREDTQYF.

The chain carries TRBV12-3 or TRBV12-4 and TRBJ1-1; D gene ambiguous. V was cut by 7 bases and J by 3 bases, with 12 bases left in between. The CDR3 covers 13 residues. CDR3 protein: CASITASYTEAFF. In nucleotides, the CDR3 is TGTGCCAGCATAACAGCCTCTTACACTGAAGCTTTCTTT.

This clonotype was detected only a few times. The chain couples TRBV10-1 to TRBJ2-1; D unclear. Germline CDR1 is WNHNN and CDR2 is SYGVQD (reference sequence). V lost 4 bases and J lost 2, with 9 bases in between. CDR3 length: 14 residues. CDR3 nucleotides: TGCGCCAGCAGTGCAGGTTCCCCCTACAATGAGCAGTTCTTC. Protein sequence: CASSAGSPYNEQFF.